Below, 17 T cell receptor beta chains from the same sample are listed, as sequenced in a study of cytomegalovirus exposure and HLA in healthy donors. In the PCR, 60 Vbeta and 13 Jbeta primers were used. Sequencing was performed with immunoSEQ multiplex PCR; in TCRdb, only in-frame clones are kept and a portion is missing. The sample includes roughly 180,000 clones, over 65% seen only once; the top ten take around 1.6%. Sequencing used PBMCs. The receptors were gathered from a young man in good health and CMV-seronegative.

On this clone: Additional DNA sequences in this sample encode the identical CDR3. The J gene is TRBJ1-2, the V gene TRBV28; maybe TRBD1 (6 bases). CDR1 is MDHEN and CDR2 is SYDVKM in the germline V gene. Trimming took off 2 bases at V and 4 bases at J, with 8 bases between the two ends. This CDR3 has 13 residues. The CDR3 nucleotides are TGTGCCAGCAGTTTACGGGGGGCCTATGGCTACACCTTC. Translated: CASSLRGAYGYTF.

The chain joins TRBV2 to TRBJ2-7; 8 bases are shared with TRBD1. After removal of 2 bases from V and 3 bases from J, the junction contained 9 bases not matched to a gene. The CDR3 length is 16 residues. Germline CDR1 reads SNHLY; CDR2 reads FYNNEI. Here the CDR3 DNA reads TGTGCCAGCAGTGAAACCGGGACAGGTATTGTCTACGAGCAGTACTTC. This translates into CASSETGTGIVYEQYF.

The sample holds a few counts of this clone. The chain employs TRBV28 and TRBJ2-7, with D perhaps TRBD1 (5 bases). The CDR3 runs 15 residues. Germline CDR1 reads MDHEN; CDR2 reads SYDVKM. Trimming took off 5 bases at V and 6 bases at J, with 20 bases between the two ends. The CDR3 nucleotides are TGTGCCAGCAGTAAACCCCAGGGAACAGGTGGCGAGCAGTACTTC. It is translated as CASSKPQGTGGEQYF. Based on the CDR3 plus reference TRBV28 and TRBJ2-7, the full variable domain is DVKVTQSSRYLVKRTGEKVFLECVQDMDHENMFWYRQDPGLGLRLIYFSYDVKMKEKGDIPEGYSVSREKKERFSLILESASTNQTSMYLCASSKPQGTGGEQYFGPGTRLTVT.

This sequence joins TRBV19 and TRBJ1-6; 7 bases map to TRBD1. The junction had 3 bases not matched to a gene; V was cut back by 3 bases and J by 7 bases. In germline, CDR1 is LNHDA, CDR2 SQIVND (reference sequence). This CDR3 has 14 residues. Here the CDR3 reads CASSIGQENSPLHF. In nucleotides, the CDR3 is TGTGCCAGTAGTATCGGACAGGAAAATTCACCCCTCCACTTT.

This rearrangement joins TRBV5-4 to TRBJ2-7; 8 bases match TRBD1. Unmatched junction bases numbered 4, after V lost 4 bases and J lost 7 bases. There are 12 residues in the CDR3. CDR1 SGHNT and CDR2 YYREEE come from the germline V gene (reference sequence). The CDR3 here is CASSLRQGEQYF. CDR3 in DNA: TGTGCCAGCAGCCTCCGACAGGGGGAGCAGTACTTC.

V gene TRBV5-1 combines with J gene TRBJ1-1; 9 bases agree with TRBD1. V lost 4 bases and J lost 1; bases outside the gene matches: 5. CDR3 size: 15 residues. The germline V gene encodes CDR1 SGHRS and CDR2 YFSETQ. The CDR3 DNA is TGCGCCAGCAGCACTGGGACAGGGCGGAACACTGAAGCTTTCTTT. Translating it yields CASSTGTGRNTEAFF.

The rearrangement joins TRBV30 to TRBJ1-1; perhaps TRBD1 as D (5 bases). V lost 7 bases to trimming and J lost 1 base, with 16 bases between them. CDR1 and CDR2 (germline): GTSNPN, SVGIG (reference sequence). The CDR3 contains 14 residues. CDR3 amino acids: CASGGLGANTEAFF. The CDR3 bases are TGTGCCTCCGGGGGTCTCGGTGCGAACACTGAAGCTTTCTTT.

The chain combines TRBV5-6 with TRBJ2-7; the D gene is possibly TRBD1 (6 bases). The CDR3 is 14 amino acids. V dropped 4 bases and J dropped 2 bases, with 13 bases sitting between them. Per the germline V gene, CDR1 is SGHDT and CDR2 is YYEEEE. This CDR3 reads CASSLGAGTYEQYF. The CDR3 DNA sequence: TGTGCCAGCAGCCTGGGGGCCGGGACCTACGAGCAGTACTTC.

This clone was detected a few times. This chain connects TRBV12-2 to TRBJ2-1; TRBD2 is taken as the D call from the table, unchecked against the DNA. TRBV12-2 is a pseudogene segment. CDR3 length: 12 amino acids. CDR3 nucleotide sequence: TGTGCAAGTCGCTTAGCCGGCAATGAGCAGTTCTTC. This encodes CASRLAGNEQFF.

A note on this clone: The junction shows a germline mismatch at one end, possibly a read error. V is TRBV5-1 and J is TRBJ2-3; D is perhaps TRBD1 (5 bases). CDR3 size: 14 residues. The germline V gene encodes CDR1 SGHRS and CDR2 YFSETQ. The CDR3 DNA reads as TGCGCCAGCCGCTTGAGGCAGGGTGGAGATACGCAGTATTTT. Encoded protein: CASRLRQGGDTQYF.

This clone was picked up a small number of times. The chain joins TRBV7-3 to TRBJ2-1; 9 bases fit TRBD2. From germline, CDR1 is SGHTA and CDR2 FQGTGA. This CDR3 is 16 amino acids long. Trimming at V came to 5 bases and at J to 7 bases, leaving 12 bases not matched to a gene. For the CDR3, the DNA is TGTGCCAGCAGCCCGCTAGGGGATAGCGGGGGTAATGAGCAGTTCTTC. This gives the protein CASSPLGDSGGNEQFF.

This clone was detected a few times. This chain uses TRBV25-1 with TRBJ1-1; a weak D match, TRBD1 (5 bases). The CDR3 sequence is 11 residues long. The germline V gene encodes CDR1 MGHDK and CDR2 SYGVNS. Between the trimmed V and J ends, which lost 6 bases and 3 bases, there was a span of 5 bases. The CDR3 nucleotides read TGTGCCAGCAGCAGGGACACTGAAGCTTTCTTT. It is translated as CASSRDTEAFF.

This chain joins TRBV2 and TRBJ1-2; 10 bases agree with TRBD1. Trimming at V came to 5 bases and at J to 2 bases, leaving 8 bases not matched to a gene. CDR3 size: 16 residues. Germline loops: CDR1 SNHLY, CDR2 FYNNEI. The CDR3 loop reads CASSIRRQGANYGYTF. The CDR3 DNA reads TGTGCCAGCAGTATACGCCGACAGGGGGCAAACTATGGCTACACCTTC.

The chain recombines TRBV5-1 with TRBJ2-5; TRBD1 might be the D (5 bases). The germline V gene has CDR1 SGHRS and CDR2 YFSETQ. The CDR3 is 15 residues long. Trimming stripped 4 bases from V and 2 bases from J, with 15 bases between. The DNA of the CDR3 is TGCGCCAGCAGCCTGTCGACAGTCCAACAAGAGACCCAGTACTTC. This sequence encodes CASSLSTVQQETQYF.

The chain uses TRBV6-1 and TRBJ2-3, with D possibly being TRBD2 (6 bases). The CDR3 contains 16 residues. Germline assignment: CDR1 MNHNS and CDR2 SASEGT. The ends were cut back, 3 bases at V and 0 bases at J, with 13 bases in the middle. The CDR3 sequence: CASSDFWGDSTDTQYF. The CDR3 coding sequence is TGTGCCAGCAGTGATTTTTGGGGGGACAGCACAGATACGCAGTATTTT.

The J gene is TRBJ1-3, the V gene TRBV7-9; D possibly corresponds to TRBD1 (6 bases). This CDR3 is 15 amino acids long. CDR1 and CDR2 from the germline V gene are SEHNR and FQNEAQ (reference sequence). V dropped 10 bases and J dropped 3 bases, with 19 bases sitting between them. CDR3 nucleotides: TGTGCCATCCTTAGCGGGGGCGCGATTGGAAACACCATATATTTT. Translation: CAILSGGAIGNTIYF.

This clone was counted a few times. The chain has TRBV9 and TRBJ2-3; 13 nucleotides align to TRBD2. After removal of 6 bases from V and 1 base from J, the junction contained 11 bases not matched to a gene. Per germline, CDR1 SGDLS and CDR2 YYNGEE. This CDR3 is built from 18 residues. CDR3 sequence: CASTTTGLAGSGTDTQYF. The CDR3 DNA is TGTGCCAGCACCACTACGGGACTAGCGGGGTCTGGCACAGATACGCAGTATTTT.